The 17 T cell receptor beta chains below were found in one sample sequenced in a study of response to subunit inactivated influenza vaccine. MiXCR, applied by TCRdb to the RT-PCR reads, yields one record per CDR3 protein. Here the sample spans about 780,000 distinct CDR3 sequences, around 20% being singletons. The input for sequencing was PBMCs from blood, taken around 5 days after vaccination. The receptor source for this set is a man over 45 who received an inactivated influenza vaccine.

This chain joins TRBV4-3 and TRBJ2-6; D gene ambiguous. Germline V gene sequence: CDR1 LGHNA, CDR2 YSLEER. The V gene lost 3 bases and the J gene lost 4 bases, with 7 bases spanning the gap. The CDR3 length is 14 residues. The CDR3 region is CASSHTVGANVLTF. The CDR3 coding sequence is TGCGCCAGCAGCCATACGGTCGGGGCCAACGTCCTGACTTTC.

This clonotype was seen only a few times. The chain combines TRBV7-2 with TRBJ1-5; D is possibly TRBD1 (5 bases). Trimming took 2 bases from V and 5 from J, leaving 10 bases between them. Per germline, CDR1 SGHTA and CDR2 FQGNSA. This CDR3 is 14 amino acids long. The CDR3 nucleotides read TGTGCCAGCAGCTTAAGGAGGGGTGATCAGCCCCAGCATTTT. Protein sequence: CASSLRRGDQPQHF. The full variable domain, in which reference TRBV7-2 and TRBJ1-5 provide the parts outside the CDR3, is GAGVSQSPSNKVTEKGKDVELRCDPISGHTALYWYRQSLGQGLEFLIYFQGNSAPDKSGLPSDRFSAERTGGSVSTLTIQRTQQEDSAVYLCASSLRRGDQPQHFGDGTRLSIL.

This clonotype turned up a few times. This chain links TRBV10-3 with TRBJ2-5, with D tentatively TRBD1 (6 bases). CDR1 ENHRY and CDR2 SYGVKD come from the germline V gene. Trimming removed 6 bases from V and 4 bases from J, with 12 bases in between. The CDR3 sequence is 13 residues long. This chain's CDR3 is CAISQQGGETQYF. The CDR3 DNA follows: TGTGCCATCAGCCAACAGGGTGGAGAGACCCAGTACTTC.

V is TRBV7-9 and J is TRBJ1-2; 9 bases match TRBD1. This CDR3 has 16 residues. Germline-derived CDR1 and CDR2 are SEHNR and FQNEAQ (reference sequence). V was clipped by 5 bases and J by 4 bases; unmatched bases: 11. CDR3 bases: TGTGCCAGCAGCCCACCGAACAGGGGGCCGGGCTATGGCTACACCTTC. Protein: CASSPPNRGPGYGYTF.

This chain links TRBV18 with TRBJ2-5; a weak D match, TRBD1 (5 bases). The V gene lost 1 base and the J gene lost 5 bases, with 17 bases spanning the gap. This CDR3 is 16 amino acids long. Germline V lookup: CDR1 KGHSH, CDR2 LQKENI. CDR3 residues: CASSPLFAQGVETQYF. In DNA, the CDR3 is TGTGCCAGCTCACCACTCTTCGCTCAGGGTGTCGAGACCCAGTACTTC. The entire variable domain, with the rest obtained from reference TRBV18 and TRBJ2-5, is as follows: NAGVMQNPRHLVRRRGQEARLRCSPMKGHSHVYWYRQLPEEGLKFMVYLQKENIIDESGMPKERFSAEFPKEGPSILRIQQVVRGDSAAYFCASSPLFAQGVETQYFGPGTRLLVL.

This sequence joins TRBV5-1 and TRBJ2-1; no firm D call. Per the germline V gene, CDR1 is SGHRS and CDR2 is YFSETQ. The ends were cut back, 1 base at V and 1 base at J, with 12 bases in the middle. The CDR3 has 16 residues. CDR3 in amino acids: CASSLRRRSSYNEQFF. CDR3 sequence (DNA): TGCGCCAGCAGCTTGCGTAGGCGGAGTTCCTACAATGAGCAGTTCTTC.

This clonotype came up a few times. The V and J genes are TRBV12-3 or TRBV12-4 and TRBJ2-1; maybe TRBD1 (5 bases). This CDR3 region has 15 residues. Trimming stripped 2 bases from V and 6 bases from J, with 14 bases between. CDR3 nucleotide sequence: TGTGCCAGCAGTTTACTGGTAGGGGTTGGCAATGAGCAGTTCTTC. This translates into CASSLLVGVGNEQFF.

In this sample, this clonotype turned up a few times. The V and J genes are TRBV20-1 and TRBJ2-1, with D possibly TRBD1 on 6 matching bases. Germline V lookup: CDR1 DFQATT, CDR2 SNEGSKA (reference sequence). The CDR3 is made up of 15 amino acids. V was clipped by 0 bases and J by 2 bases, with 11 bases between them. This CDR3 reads CSAREYGGAYNEQFF. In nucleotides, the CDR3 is TGCAGTGCTAGAGAATATGGGGGCGCCTACAATGAGCAGTTCTTC.

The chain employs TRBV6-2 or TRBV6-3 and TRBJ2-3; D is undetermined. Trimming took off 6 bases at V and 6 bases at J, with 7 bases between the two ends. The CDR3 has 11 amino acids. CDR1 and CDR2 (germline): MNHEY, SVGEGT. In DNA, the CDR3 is TGTGCCAGCAGCCACTTGGATACGCAGTATTTT. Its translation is CASSHLDTQYF.

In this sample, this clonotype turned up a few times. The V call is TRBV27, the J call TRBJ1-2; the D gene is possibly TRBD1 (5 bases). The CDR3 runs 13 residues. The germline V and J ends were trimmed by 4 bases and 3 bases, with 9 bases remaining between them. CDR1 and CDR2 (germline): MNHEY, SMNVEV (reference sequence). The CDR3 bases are TGTGCCAGCAGTTCGACAGATTACTATGGCTACACCTTC. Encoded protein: CASSSTDYYGYTF.

CDR3 DNA: TGTGCCAGCAGCTTGTATGAGCGGGTCACAGATACGCAGTATTTT. This gives the protein CASSLYERVTDTQYF. This sequence joins TRBV5-5 and TRBJ2-3, with a possible D match to TRBD2 (6 bases). Germline lookup yields CDR1 SGHKS and CDR2 YYEKEE (reference sequence). The CDR3 extends over 15 amino acids. Trimming took 1 base from V and 2 from J, leaving 11 bases between them.

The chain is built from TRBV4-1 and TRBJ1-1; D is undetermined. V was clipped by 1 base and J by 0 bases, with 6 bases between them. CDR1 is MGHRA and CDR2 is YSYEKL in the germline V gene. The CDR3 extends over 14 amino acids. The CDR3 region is CASSQGVMNTEAFF. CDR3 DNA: TGCGCCAGCAGCCAAGGGGTTATGAACACTGAAGCTTTCTTT.

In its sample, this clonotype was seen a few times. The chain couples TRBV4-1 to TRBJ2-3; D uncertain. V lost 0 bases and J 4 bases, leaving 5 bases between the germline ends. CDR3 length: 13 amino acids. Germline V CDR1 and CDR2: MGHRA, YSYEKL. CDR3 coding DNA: TGCGCCAGCAGCCAAGAATGGGCAGATACGCAGTATTTT. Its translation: CASSQEWADTQYF.

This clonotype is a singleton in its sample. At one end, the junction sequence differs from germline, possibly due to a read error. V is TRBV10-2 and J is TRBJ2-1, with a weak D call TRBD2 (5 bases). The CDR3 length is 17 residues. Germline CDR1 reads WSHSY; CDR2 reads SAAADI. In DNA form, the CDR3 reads TGCGCCAGCAGAGAGTCGCGAGGGTCTACCAATAAGGATGAGCAGTTCTTC. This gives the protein CASRESRGSTNKDEQFF.

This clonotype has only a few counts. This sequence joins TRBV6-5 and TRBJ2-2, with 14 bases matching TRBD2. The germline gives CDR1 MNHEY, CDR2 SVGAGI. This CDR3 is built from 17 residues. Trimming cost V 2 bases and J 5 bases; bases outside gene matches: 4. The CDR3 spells CASSYHGLAGGTGELFF. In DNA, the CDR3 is TGTGCCAGCAGTTACCACGGACTAGCGGGAGGTACCGGGGAGCTGTTTTTT.

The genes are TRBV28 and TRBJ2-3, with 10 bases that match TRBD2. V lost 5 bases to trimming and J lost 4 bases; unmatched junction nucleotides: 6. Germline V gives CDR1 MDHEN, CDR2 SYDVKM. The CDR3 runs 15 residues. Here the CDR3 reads CASSELAGISDTQYF. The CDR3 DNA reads TGTGCCAGCAGTGAACTAGCGGGAATTTCAGATACGCAGTATTTT. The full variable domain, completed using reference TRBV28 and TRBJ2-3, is DVKVTQSSRYLVKRTGEKVFLECVQDMDHENMFWYRQDPGLGLRLIYFSYDVKMKEKGDIPEGYSVSREKKERFSLILESASTNQTSMYLCASSELAGISDTQYFGPGTRLTVL.

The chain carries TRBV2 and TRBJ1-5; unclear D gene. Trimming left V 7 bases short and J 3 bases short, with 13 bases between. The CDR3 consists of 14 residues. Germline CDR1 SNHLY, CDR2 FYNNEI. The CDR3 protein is CASNSGFYNQPQHF. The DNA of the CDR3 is TGTGCCAGCAATAGCGGGTTCTACAATCAGCCCCAGCATTTT.